The rows below give T cell receptor beta chains drawn from one sample of a study of OX40 agonist ivuxolimab in advanced cancers. Repertoires were generated with immunoSEQ multiplex PCR, while TCRdb's copy carries only in-frame clones and drops some. The table includes 20,000 to 25,000 clones, 80% to 90% detected once. The sequences come from CD4+ or CD8+ T cells sorted from blood, collected in a trial of the OX40 agonist ivuxolimab. These receptors were taken from an adult with an advanced solid tumor such as melanoma, head and neck, liver or kidney cancer. The CDR3 runs from the conserved cysteine through the conserved F or W. A D gene is named only where the DNA matches it firmly. Clone size appears in some rows only: once, few, many, or a class for an expanded clone.

j_gene | d_gene | v_gene | abundance | CDR3aa | CDR3nt
TRBJ2-7 | NA | TRBV28 | NA | CASRDSGYEQYF | TGTGCCAGCAGAGATAGTGGCTACGAGCAGTACTTC
TRBJ2-7 | NA | TRBV4-1 | once | CASSQDRGAISYEQYF | TGCGCCAGCAGCCAAGACCGAGGGGCTATCTCCTACGAGCAGTACTTC
TRBJ2-6 | NA | TRBV5-1 | NA | CASQPNFQISGANVLTF | TGCGCCAGCCAGCCTAATTTCCAAATCTCTGGGGCCAACGTCCTGACTTTC
TRBJ2-7 | TRBD2 | TRBV9 | NA | CASSGTSGSLYEQYF | TGTGCCAGCAGCGGGACTAGCGGGAGTCTATACGAGCAGTACTTC
TRBJ2-7 | NA | TRBV7-6 | NA | CASSFSLAGTATYEQYF | TGTGCCAGCAGTTTCTCCTTAGCCGGGACCGCTACCTACGAGCAGTACTTC
TRBJ2-1 | TRBD2 | TRBV7-9 | NA | CASSPNPGRAWSYNEQFF | TGTGCCAGCAGTCCGAACCCCGGGAGGGCCTGGAGTTACAATGAGCAGTTCTTC
TRBJ2-2 | TRBD2 | TRBV9 | NA | CASSPGTSAAGELFF | TGTGCCAGCAGCCCCGGGACTAGCGCTGCCGGGGAGCTGTTTTTT
TRBJ2-5 | NA | TRBV4-1 | NA | CASSQDGPGETQYF | TGCGCCAGCAGCCAAGATGGTCCGGGAGAGACCCAGTACTTC
TRBJ1-5 | NA | TRBV4-1 | NA | CASSQGESTWQPQHF | TGCGCCAGCAGCCAGGGGGAGTCTACGTGGCAGCCCCAGCATTTT
TRBJ2-1 | NA | TRBV5-1 | NA | CASSLTFGSSYNEQFF | TGCGCCAGCAGCTTGACTTTCGGGAGCTCCTACAATGAGCAGTTCTTC
TRBJ2-1 | TRBD2 | TRBV29-1 | NA | CSVDGTSGSMDEQFF | TGCAGCGTTGATGGTACTAGCGGGAGTATGGATGAGCAGTTCTTC
TRBJ1-1 | NA | TRBV7-6 | NA | CASSLGRGNTEAFF | TGTGCCAGCAGCTTAGGCAGGGGGAACACTGAAGCTTTCTTT
TRBJ1-1 | NA | TRBV30 | NA | CAWSFRPMNTEAFF | TGTGCCTGGAGTTTTCGCCCCATGAACACTGAAGCTTTCTTT
TRBJ1-1 | NA | TRBV6-5 | NA | CASSPVAGWTEAFF | TGTGCCAGCAGCCCCGTGGCGGGCTGGACTGAAGCTTTCTTT
TRBJ2-1 | TRBD2 | TRBV7-9 | NA | CASSLRREGNEQFF | TGTGCCAGCAGCTTAAGGCGGGAGGGAAATGAGCAGTTCTTC
TRBJ1-1 | NA | TRBV11-2 | NA | CASSLVSTRDTEAFF | TGTGCCAGCAGCTTAGTATCTACGCGAGACACTGAAGCTTTCTTT